These 8 T cell receptor beta chains were sequenced from one sample in a study of shared clonotypes between healthy human individuals. Naive CD8 cells lacked CD45RO, underwent positive selection for CCR7 and left out terminally differentiated effector memory CD45RA+ cells. Clones were read by immunoSEQ multiplex PCR, and TCRdb kept only the in-frame ones, dropping some. The table has nearly 2 million clones, about 95% seen once; the top ten hold more than 0.9%. Sequencing used naive CD8+ T cells sorted from blood. Receptors were obtained from a man between 18 and 29 years old in good health.

V and J are TRBV11-2 and TRBJ2-2, with D perhaps assigned TRBD1 or TRBD2 (5 bases each). CDR1 SGHAT and CDR2 FQNNGV come from the germline V gene. The V and J ends lost 3 bases and 7 bases respectively, with 9 bases between them. CDR3 length equals 13 residues. As DNA, the CDR3 is TGTGCCAGCAGCTTGGGGGTCGGCGGGGAGCTGTTTTTT. This gives the protein CASSLGVGGELFF.

The CDR3 spells CATGQGNGGLFF. The CDR3 DNA reads as TGTGCCACCGGACAGGGGAATGGTGGGCTGTTTTTT. V gene TRBV6-1 combines with J gene TRBJ1-4, with 9 bases aligning to TRBD1. This CDR3 comprises 12 residues. The germline V gene encodes CDR1 MNHNS and CDR2 SASEGT. After removal of 10 bases from V and 14 bases from J, the junction contained 11 bases not matched to a gene.

The CDR3 DNA is TGTGCCAGCAGCTCCCTAAATCCGGGACGGAGGACAACCTACGAGCAGTACTTC. It specifies CASSSLNPGRRTTYEQYF. The chain combines TRBV7-9 with TRBJ2-7; D is possibly TRBD1 or TRBD2 (5 bases each). The ends were cut back, 4 bases at V and 2 bases at J, with 24 bases in the middle. The germline CDR1 and CDR2 sequences are SEHNR and FQNEAQ (reference sequence). This CDR3 has 18 residues.

The count of this clone is one. V is TRBV14 and J is TRBJ1-6; TRBD1 agrees at 7 bases. V shed 11 bases and J 8 bases; nucleotides not matched to a gene: 6. Germline CDR1 and CDR2: SGHDN and FVKESK. This CDR3 is built from 12 residues. The CDR3 loop reads CAVGQADSPLHF. CDR3 DNA sequence: TGTGCCGTAGGACAGGCAGATTCACCCCTCCACTTT.

V usage is TRBV6-1 and J usage is TRBJ2-7; the match to TRBD2 covers 7 bases. Trimming at V came to 8 bases and at J to 2 bases, leaving 6 bases not matched to a gene. Looked up from germline, CDR1 is MNHNS and CDR2 is SASEGT. The CDR3 length is 13 residues. CDR3 sequence (DNA): TGTGCCAGCGGACTGAGCGGGGCCTACGAGCAGTACTTC. This gives the protein CASGLSGAYEQYF.

J is TRBJ2-7 and V is TRBV4-3, with no clear D. This CDR3 spans 15 amino acids. Trimming left V 1 base short and J 2 bases short, with 12 bases between. Germline V gene data show CDR1 as LGHNA and CDR2 as YSLEER. CDR3 in amino acids: CASSQVAANPYEQYF. The CDR3 nucleotides read TGCGCCAGCAGCCAAGTCGCCGCTAATCCCTACGAGCAGTACTTC.

The V and J genes are TRBV27 and TRBJ2-7; tentatively, D is TRBD1 (5 bases). There are 14 residues in the CDR3. Germline CDR1 reads MNHEY; CDR2 reads SMNVEV (reference sequence). Between the trimmed V and J ends, which lost 5 bases and 1 base, there was a span of 12 bases. This chain's CDR3 is CASSVGAKSYEQYF. DNA for the CDR3: TGTGCCAGCAGTGTAGGGGCGAAGTCCTACGAGCAGTACTTC.

Notes on this clone: Other DNA sequences of this sample code for an identical CDR3. The rearrangement joins TRBV10-1 to TRBJ1-1, with D maybe TRBD1 (6 bases). The CDR3 runs to 13 residues. The germline V gene has CDR1 WNHNN and CDR2 SYGVQD (reference sequence). V shed 3 bases and J shed 4 bases, with 9 bases lying between them. DNA of the CDR3: TGCGCCAGCAGTGATACGGGGGCCACTGAAGCTTTCTTT. This translates into CASSDTGATEAFF.